These 3 T cell receptor beta chains were sequenced from one sample in a study of T-cell reconstitution after alpha-beta-depleted transplantation in children. Unique molecular identifiers were used in preparing the TCRbeta library. A single record per CDR3 protein comes from TCRdb applying MiXCR to the PCR reads. Among a few hundred thousand distinct CDR3 sequences listed, over 20% were seen once. The sample here was PBMCs, taken before TCRalphabeta/CD19-depleted stem cell transplant. These TCRs come from a boy in the first two years of life with Wiskott-Aldrich syndrome, due to receive a stem cell transplant.

The chain couples TRBV18 to TRBJ2-1; no clear D. Germline V lookup: CDR1 KGHSH, CDR2 LQKENI. V was trimmed by 6 bases and J by 9 bases, leaving 9 bases between them. The CDR3 is 11 residues long. The CDR3 DNA follows: TGTGCCAGCTCGGCCCTCAGTGAGCAGTTCTTC. As protein: CASSALSEQFF.

The chain employs TRBV12-3 or TRBV12-4 and TRBJ1-1; unclear D gene. There are 14 residues in the CDR3. Deletions cut 2 bases from V and 5 bases from J, with 12 bases between. This chain's CDR3 is CASSLSGRETEAFF. The CDR3 DNA reads as TGTGCCAGCAGTTTAAGTGGCCGTGAGACTGAAGCTTTCTTT.

This chain uses TRBV20-1 with TRBJ2-7, with D possibly matching TRBD2 (5 bases). Germline V gene data show CDR1 as DFQATT and CDR2 as SNEGSKA (reference sequence). Trimming took off 6 bases at V and 6 bases at J, with 12 bases between the two ends. The CDR3 runs 11 residues. This CDR3 reads CSASLVGEQYF. The CDR3, as DNA: TGCAGTGCCTCACTAGTGGGCGAGCAGTACTTC.